The rows below give T cell receptor beta chains drawn from one sample of a study of blood T cells in healthy people across ages. TCRdb processed the 5' RACE reads anew with MiXCR; each CDR3 protein has one entry. The sample has approximately 1.5 million distinct CDR3 sequences; 40% to 45% are singletons. The sequenced sample was blood. The receptors here all came from a woman under 30 in good health. Each CDR3 is given with its conserved first and last residue. A D gene is named only where the DNA matches it firmly. Not every row has a clone size; where given, it reads once, few, many or a size class.

v_gene: TRBV20-1
abundance: .
j_gene: TRBJ2-1
d_gene: .
CDR3aa: CSANTESSYNEQFF
CDR3nt: TGCAGTGCGAACACAGAGAGCTCCTACAATGAGCAGTTCTTC

v_gene: TRBV4-3
abundance: .
j_gene: TRBJ1-5
d_gene: TRBD1
CDR3aa: CASSQVGFQGGSYSNQPQHF
CDR3nt: TGCGCCAGCAGCCAAGTTGGGTTCCAGGGGGGCTCCTATAGCAATCAGCCCCAGCATTTT

v_gene: TRBV30
abundance: .
j_gene: TRBJ2-5
d_gene: TRBD2
CDR3aa: CAWSVGTSGTAQYF
CDR3nt: TGTGCCTGGAGTGTGGGAACTAGCGGCACGGCCCAGTACTTC

v_gene: TRBV6-4
abundance: many
j_gene: TRBJ2-1
d_gene: .
CDR3aa: CASSDRPGLEQFF
CDR3nt: TGTGCCAGCAGTGATCGACCGGGACTTGAGCAGTTCTTC

v_gene: TRBV4-1
abundance: .
j_gene: TRBJ2-7
d_gene: .
CDR3aa: CASQQTGPPYEQYF
CDR3nt: TGCGCCAGTCAGCAGACGGGGCCGCCCTACGAGCAGTACTTC

v_gene: TRBV15
abundance: .
j_gene: TRBJ2-2
d_gene: TRBD2
CDR3aa: CATTGLAGVAGELFF
CDR3nt: TGTGCCACTACAGGACTAGCGGGAGTGGCCGGGGAGCTGTTTTTT

v_gene: TRBV20-1
abundance: .
j_gene: TRBJ1-1
d_gene: .
CDR3aa: CSASLRLDTEAFF
CDR3nt: TGCAGTGCTAGTCTCAGGTTGGACACTGAAGCTTTCTTT

v_gene: TRBV4-1
abundance: .
j_gene: TRBJ2-2
d_gene: TRBD2
CDR3aa: CASSPSTGVAGGPNTGELFF
CDR3nt: TGCGCCAGCAGCCCCTCCACCGGGGTAGCGGGAGGCCCGAACACCGGGGAGCTGTTTTTT

v_gene: TRBV15
abundance: once
j_gene: TRBJ1-5
d_gene: .
CDR3aa: CATCRDFGQGMMPQHF
CDR3nt: TGTGCCACCTGCAGAGATTTTGGACAAGGAATGATGCCCCAGCATTTT

v_gene: TRBV7-6
abundance: .
j_gene: TRBJ2-2
d_gene: .
CDR3aa: CASRKRWALTPGELFF
CDR3nt: TGTGCCAGCAGGAAACGGTGGGCCCTGACGCCCGGGGAGCTGTTTTTT

v_gene: TRBV27
abundance: .
j_gene: TRBJ2-3
d_gene: .
CDR3aa: CASSTTPGPNTDTQYF
CDR3nt: TGTGCCAGCAGCACGACCCCGGGTCCCAACACAGATACGCAGTATTTT

v_gene: TRBV5-6
abundance: many
j_gene: TRBJ2-7
d_gene: TRBD1
CDR3aa: CASSLWDRYTYEQYF
CDR3nt: TGTGCCAGCAGCTTGTGGGACAGGTATACCTACGAGCAGTACTTC

v_gene: TRBV27
abundance: .
j_gene: TRBJ2-5
d_gene: TRBD2
CDR3aa: CASSSSGRQETQYF
CDR3nt: TGTGCCAGCAGTTCTAGCGGACGCCAAGAGACCCAGTACTTC

v_gene: TRBV6-5
abundance: few
j_gene: TRBJ2-1
d_gene: TRBD2
CDR3aa: CASSLVRSSGGYEQFF
CDR3nt: TGTGCCAGCAGTTTGGTGCGGTCTAGCGGGGGCTATGAGCAGTTCTTC

v_gene: TRBV29-1
abundance: .
j_gene: TRBJ1-2
d_gene: .
CDR3aa: CSVAGWTSSVGGYNF
CDR3nt: TGCAGCGTTGCGGGGTGGACATCGTCAGTGGGTGGCTACAACTTC

v_gene: TRBV6-2/TRBV6-3
abundance: .
j_gene: TRBJ1-2
d_gene: .
CDR3aa: CASGNQAGHPNYGYTF
CDR3nt: TGTGCCAGCGGAAACCAGGCGGGACACCCTAACTATGGCTACACCTTC

v_gene: TRBV20-1
abundance: few
j_gene: TRBJ1-4
d_gene: TRBD1
CDR3aa: CSARRDSNEKLFF
CDR3nt: TGCAGTGCTAGAAGGGACAGTAATGAAAAACTGTTTTTT

v_gene: TRBV7-3
abundance: .
j_gene: TRBJ1-2
d_gene: TRBD1
CDR3aa: CASSLTSGTGANYGYTF
CDR3nt: TGTGCCAGCAGCCTCACCTCAGGGACAGGGGCTAACTATGGCTACACCTTC

v_gene: TRBV27
abundance: .
j_gene: TRBJ1-5
d_gene: .
CDR3aa: CASSPTNQPQHF
CDR3nt: TGTGCCAGCAGTCCCACCAATCAGCCCCAGCATTTT

v_gene: TRBV5-1
abundance: few
j_gene: TRBJ1-2
d_gene: .
CDR3aa: CASSLGGGTTYGYTF
CDR3nt: TGCGCCAGCAGCTTGGGAGGGGGAACGACCTATGGCTACACCTTC

v_gene: TRBV4-2
abundance: .
j_gene: TRBJ2-1
d_gene: .
CDR3aa: CASSEGRNEQFF
CDR3nt: TGTGCCAGCAGCGAGGGCCGGAATGAGCAGTTCTTC

v_gene: TRBV7-9
abundance: .
j_gene: TRBJ1-1
d_gene: .
CDR3aa: CASSSGDMNTEAFF
CDR3nt: TGTGCCAGCAGCTCAGGGGATATGAACACTGAAGCTTTCTTT

v_gene: TRBV20-1
abundance: few
j_gene: TRBJ1-4
d_gene: TRBD1
CDR3aa: CSASDRRGEKLFF
CDR3nt: TGCAGTGCTTCGGACAGGCGGGGGGAAAAACTGTTTTTT

v_gene: TRBV20-1
abundance: .
j_gene: TRBJ2-3
d_gene: TRBD1
CDR3aa: CSASSGTDFSTDTQYF
CDR3nt: TGCAGTGCTAGTTCCGGGACAGACTTTAGCACAGATACGCAGTATTTT

v_gene: TRBV5-1
abundance: .
j_gene: TRBJ2-7
d_gene: .
CDR3aa: CASSQDGYSYEQYF
CDR3nt: TGCGCCAGCAGTCAGGACGGTTACTCCTACGAGCAGTACTTC

v_gene: TRBV30
abundance: few
j_gene: TRBJ2-1
d_gene: .
CDR3aa: CARGDLLYNEQFF
CDR3nt: TGTGCCCGAGGGGACTTATTGTACAATGAGCAGTTCTTC

v_gene: TRBV29-1
abundance: few
j_gene: TRBJ2-1
d_gene: TRBD2
CDR3aa: CSESLAGNEQFF
CDR3nt: TGCAGCGAATCCCTAGCGGGGAATGAGCAGTTCTTC

v_gene: TRBV12-3/TRBV12-4
abundance: few
j_gene: TRBJ1-1
d_gene: .
CDR3aa: CASILLGTDEAFF
CDR3nt: TGTGCCAGCATCCTTCTCGGGACGGATGAAGCTTTCTTT

v_gene: TRBV20-1
abundance: many
j_gene: TRBJ1-2
d_gene: TRBD1
CDR3aa: CSASGTANYGYTF
CDR3nt: TGCAGTGCTTCCGGGACAGCAAACTATGGCTACACCTTC